These T cell receptor beta chains were read from a single sample in a study of blood T cell repertoires in COVID-19. Some clones are missing from TCRdb's copy, which holds only in-frame ones; the method was immunoSEQ multiplex PCR. The data hold 250,000 to 300,000 clones, with around nine tenths observed a single time. Sequenced sample: peripheral blood. Receptors were obtained from a woman in her twenties or thirties with COVID-19, enrolled during active disease. The CDR3 runs from the conserved cysteine through the conserved F or W. The D gene is left open where the match is weak. Size tells how often a clone was seen (once, few, many) or the class of an expanded clone, and some rows leave it out.

- | 14 | TRBJ2-7 | - | TRBV5-1 | CASSPVVALHEQYF | TGCGCCAGCAGCCCGGTAGTAGCCTTACACGAGCAGTACTTC
- | 14 | TRBJ2-7 | TRBD2 | TRBV6-6 | CASSYQRDSYEQYF | TGTGCCAGCAGTTACCAGCGGGATTCCTACGAGCAGTACTTC
- | 15 | TRBJ2-4 | TRBD1 | TRBV5-4 | CASSNPGQGENIQYF | TGTGCCAGCAGCAATCCGGGACAGGGGGAAAACATTCAGTACTTC
once | 13 | TRBJ1-5 | - | TRBV3-1/TRBV3-2 | CASSQGVGQPQHF | TGTGCCAGCAGCCAAGGCGTTGGTCAGCCCCAGCATTTT
- | 14 | TRBJ2-1 | - | TRBV4-3 | CASSQGQAGNEQFF | TGCGCCAGCAGCCAGGGGCAGGCAGGGAATGAGCAGTTCTTC
- | 13 | TRBJ2-7 | - | TRBV7-9 | CASSLDVSYEQYF | TGTGCCAGCAGCTTAGACGTTAGTTACGAGCAGTACTTC
- | 14 | TRBJ2-1 | TRBD2 | TRBV7-9 | CASSRQREDSEQFF | TGTGCCAGCAGCCGTCAGCGGGAGGATAGTGAGCAGTTCTTC
- | 17 | TRBJ2-2 | - | TRBV5-1 | CASSLGWSSPNTGELFF | TGCGCCAGCAGCTTGGGATGGTCTAGCCCTAACACCGGGGAGCTGTTTTTT
- | 13 | TRBJ1-1 | - | TRBV30 | CAWSLGQNTEAFF | TGTGCCTGGAGTCTAGGCCAAAACACTGAAGCTTTCTTT
- | 14 | TRBJ1-5 | TRBD1 | TRBV2 | CASTLGQGGQPQHF | TGTGCCAGCACCCTCGGACAGGGAGGTCAGCCCCAGCATTTT